The 3 T cell receptor beta chains below all came from one sample that was sequenced in a study of shared clonotypes between healthy human individuals. Repertoires were generated with immunoSEQ multiplex PCR, while TCRdb's copy carries only in-frame clones and drops some. The profile covers approximately 1.5 million clones, with less than 99% appearing a single time and over 0.3% taken by the ten largest. Sequences were obtained from naive CD4+ T cells sorted from blood. Subset of the sample: CD45RA+ positively selected. The receptors stem from a man aged 25 to 40 in good health.

This chain links TRBV7-2 with TRBJ1-1; TRBD1 is a possible D gene (6 bases). V dropped 8 bases and J dropped 0 bases, with 13 bases sitting between them. The germline gives CDR1 SGHTA, CDR2 FQGNSA. The length of the CDR3 is 14 residues. The CDR3 DNA reads as TGTGCCAGCCTCCCACAGGGCATGAACACTGAAGCTTTCTTT. Translated, it gives CASLPQGMNTEAFF. Filled out from reference TRBV7-2 and TRBJ1-1, the complete variable domain reads GAGVSQSPSNKVTEKGKDVELRCDPISGHTALYWYRQSLGQGLEFLIYFQGNSAPDKSGLPSDRFSAERTGGSVSTLTIQRTQQEDSAVYLCASLPQGMNTEAFFGQGTRLTVV.

The rearrangement uses TRBV6-5 and TRBJ2-2, with D perhaps TRBD2 (6 bases). Germline V gene lookup returns CDR1 MNHEY and CDR2 SVGAGI. Trimming stripped 6 bases from V and 2 bases from J, with 13 bases between. This CDR3 has 15 residues. The CDR3 nucleotides are TGTGCCAGCAGGGGCGGGACCGACAACACCGGGGAGCTGTTTTTT. Its protein product is CASRGGTDNTGELFF.

The V call is TRBV2, the J call TRBJ2-7; TRBD2 matches 8 bases. Germline lookup yields CDR1 SNHLY and CDR2 FYNNEI. The V and J ends lost 4 bases and 7 bases, in that order; junction bases with no gene match: 12. This CDR3 has 15 amino acids. CDR3 coding DNA: TGTGCCAGCAGTGGTCAGCGGGAGTCCAGGGTGGAGCAGTACTTC. Amino acid sequence: CASSGQRESRVEQYF.